Listed below are T cell receptor beta chains from one sample, sequenced in a study of OX40 agonist ivuxolimab in advanced cancers. TCRdb's copy holds only in-frame clones and misses some; the assay was immunoSEQ multiplex PCR. The sample holds some 67,000 clones, 82% seen once. The sequencing used CD4+ or CD8+ T cells sorted from blood, collected in a trial of the OX40 agonist ivuxolimab. Source of these receptors: an adult with an advanced solid tumor such as melanoma, head and neck, liver or kidney cancer. Both conserved end residues are part of each CDR3. Fields, in order: J gene, D gene, V gene, clone size, CDR3 protein, CDR3 DNA. A D gene is named only where the DNA matches it firmly. Clone size is not always given. Where it is, it says once, few, many or a class for expanded clones.

J gene: TRBJ2-6; D gene: -; V gene: TRBV2; clone size: -; CDR3 protein: CGTSRSLSGANVLTF; CDR3 DNA: TGTGGGACGTCCAGGTCCCTCTCTGGGGCCAACGTCCTGACTTTC
J gene: TRBJ1-1; D gene: -; V gene: TRBV10-1; clone size: -; CDR3 protein: CASSEIQGYTEAFF; CDR3 DNA: TGCGCCAGCAGTGAGATACAAGGGTACACTGAAGCTTTCTTT
J gene: TRBJ2-5; D gene: -; V gene: TRBV18; clone size: -; CDR3 protein: CASSQPQESQETQYF; CDR3 DNA: TGTGCCAGCTCACAACCCCAGGAATCCCAAGAGACCCAGTACTTC
J gene: TRBJ1-2; D gene: -; V gene: TRBV5-6; clone size: -; CDR3 protein: CASSLAPNYGYTF; CDR3 DNA: TGTGCCAGCAGCTTGGCGCCTAACTATGGCTACACCTTC
J gene: TRBJ2-1; D gene: TRBD2; V gene: TRBV4-3; clone size: -; CDR3 protein: CASSQDSGISSYNEQFF; CDR3 DNA: TGCGCCAGCAGCCAAGATAGCGGGATTAGCTCCTACAATGAGCAGTTCTTC
J gene: TRBJ2-3; D gene: -; V gene: TRBV13; clone size: -; CDR3 protein: CASSLQATGLTDTQYF; CDR3 DNA: TGTGCCAGCAGCTTACAGGCCACGGGGCTCACAGATACGCAGTATTTT
J gene: TRBJ2-7; D gene: TRBD2; V gene: TRBV11-1; clone size: -; CDR3 protein: CASSSPGLLTYEQYF; CDR3 DNA: TGTGCCAGCAGTTCACCGGGACTACTTACCTACGAGCAGTACTTC
J gene: TRBJ1-1; D gene: TRBD1; V gene: TRBV5-1; clone size: -; CDR3 protein: CASSLAQGYRGEDTEAFF; CDR3 DNA: TGCGCCAGCAGCTTGGCCCAAGGGTACAGGGGTGAAGACACTGAAGCTTTCTTT
J gene: TRBJ2-5; D gene: -; V gene: TRBV2; clone size: -; CDR3 protein: CASSEYYGQETQYF; CDR3 DNA: TGTGCCAGCAGTGAATATTATGGCCAAGAGACCCAGTACTTC
J gene: TRBJ2-1; D gene: -; V gene: TRBV7-9; clone size: -; CDR3 protein: CASSPPLRAGHNEQFF; CDR3 DNA: TGTGCCAGCAGCCCCCCCCTGAGGGCTGGCCACAATGAGCAGTTCTTC
J gene: TRBJ1-1; D gene: TRBD1; V gene: TRBV11-3; clone size: once; CDR3 protein: CASSGQGKNTEAFF; CDR3 DNA: TGTGCCAGCAGTGGACAGGGGAAGAACACTGAAGCTTTCTTT
J gene: TRBJ1-1; D gene: -; V gene: TRBV27; clone size: -; CDR3 protein: CATISGGPSNTEAFF; CDR3 DNA: TGTGCCACTATCTCGGGGGGCCCTTCAAACACTGAAGCTTTCTTT
J gene: TRBJ1-2; D gene: -; V gene: TRBV5-4; clone size: -; CDR3 protein: CASSLDTAYGYTF; CDR3 DNA: TGTGCCAGCAGCTTGGATACCGCCTATGGCTACACCTTC
J gene: TRBJ1-5; D gene: -; V gene: TRBV18; clone size: -; CDR3 protein: CASSPPSSNQPQHF; CDR3 DNA: TGTGCCAGCTCACCACCGAGTAGCAATCAGCCCCAGCATTTT
J gene: TRBJ1-1; D gene: -; V gene: TRBV28; clone size: few; CDR3 protein: CASSLQGRTEAFF; CDR3 DNA: TGTGCCAGCAGTTTACAGGGGAGGACTGAAGCTTTCTTT
J gene: TRBJ2-3; D gene: -; V gene: TRBV18; clone size: -; CDR3 protein: CASSPQGGSQQYF; CDR3 DNA: TGTGCCAGCTCACCACAAGGAGGGTCTCAGCAGTATTTT
J gene: TRBJ1-3; D gene: -; V gene: TRBV12-5; clone size: -; CDR3 protein: CASGATSSSGNTIYF; CDR3 DNA: TGTGCTAGTGGGGCCACGTCGAGCTCTGGAAACACCATATATTTT
J gene: TRBJ2-6; D gene: -; V gene: TRBV9; clone size: -; CDR3 protein: CASRDHRSSGANVLTF; CDR3 DNA: TGTGCCAGCAGAGACCACCGAAGCTCTGGGGCCAACGTCCTGACTTTC
J gene: TRBJ1-6; D gene: -; V gene: TRBV7-9; clone size: once; CDR3 protein: CASSLSGRSYSPLHF; CDR3 DNA: TGTGCCAGCAGCTTGTCGGGCAGGAGCTATTCACCCCTCCACTTT
J gene: TRBJ1-2; D gene: -; V gene: TRBV19; clone size: -; CDR3 protein: CASRTENYGYTF; CDR3 DNA: TGTGCCAGTAGGACCGAAAACTATGGCTACACCTTC
J gene: TRBJ2-7; D gene: TRBD1; V gene: TRBV28; clone size: -; CDR3 protein: CASSLSASDRVDF; CDR3 DNA: TGTGCCAGCAGTTTATCAGCCTCGGACAGGGTTGACTTC
J gene: TRBJ1-2; D gene: TRBD1; V gene: TRBV4-1; clone size: -; CDR3 protein: CASSLFGNRGSHGYTF; CDR3 DNA: TGCGCCAGCAGTCTATTCGGAAACAGGGGTAGCCATGGCTACACCTTC
J gene: TRBJ2-2; D gene: -; V gene: TRBV19; clone size: -; CDR3 protein: CASSILWEAGTGELFF; CDR3 DNA: TGTGCCAGTAGTATCTTATGGGAGGCCGGCACCGGGGAGCTGTTTTTT
J gene: TRBJ1-2; D gene: TRBD1; V gene: TRBV19; clone size: -; CDR3 protein: CASSIGTGGFYGYTF; CDR3 DNA: TGTGCCAGTAGTATTGGCACAGGGGGATTTTATGGCTACACCTTC
J gene: TRBJ2-1; D gene: TRBD1; V gene: TRBV12-5; clone size: once; CDR3 protein: CASGLTGTGEFF; CDR3 DNA: TGTGCTAGTGGTCTGACCGGGACAGGTGAGTTCTTC
J gene: TRBJ1-4; D gene: -; V gene: TRBV9; clone size: -; CDR3 protein: CASSVGRELTNEKLFF; CDR3 DNA: TGTGCCAGCAGCGTAGGGAGGGAATTAACTAATGAAAAACTGTTTTTT
J gene: TRBJ1-4; D gene: -; V gene: TRBV18; clone size: -; CDR3 protein: CASSPGQGATNEKLFF; CDR3 DNA: TGTGCCAGCTCACCAGGGCAGGGCGCAACTAATGAAAAACTGTTTTTT
J gene: TRBJ1-5; D gene: -; V gene: TRBV27; clone size: -; CDR3 protein: CASSHTRGGQPQHF; CDR3 DNA: TGTGCCAGCAGTCACACCAGGGGAGGGCAGCCCCAGCATTTT
J gene: TRBJ1-1; D gene: TRBD1; V gene: TRBV20-1; clone size: -; CDR3 protein: CSALDRAEAFF; CDR3 DNA: TGCAGTGCGCTGGACAGGGCTGAAGCTTTCTTT
J gene: TRBJ2-1; D gene: TRBD2; V gene: TRBV4-1; clone size: once; CDR3 protein: CASSLLAGGGSDEQFF; CDR3 DNA: TGCGCCAGCAGCCTCCTAGCGGGAGGGGGAAGCGATGAGCAGTTCTTC
J gene: TRBJ1-2; D gene: -; V gene: TRBV30; clone size: -; CDR3 protein: CAWTRAGAGGYTF; CDR3 DNA: TGTGCCTGGACCCGAGCAGGGGCCGGGGGCTACACCTTC
J gene: TRBJ2-1; D gene: -; V gene: TRBV11-3; clone size: -; CDR3 protein: CASSLTGSSSYNEQFF; CDR3 DNA: TGTGCCAGCAGCTTAACCGGCTCGAGCTCCTACAATGAGCAGTTCTTC
J gene: TRBJ1-1; D gene: -; V gene: TRBV6-5; clone size: once; CDR3 protein: CASQLGVLSGTEAFF; CDR3 DNA: TGTGCCAGCCAACTTGGGGTCCTATCGGGGACTGAAGCTTTCTTT
J gene: TRBJ1-5; D gene: TRBD1; V gene: TRBV6-5; clone size: -; CDR3 protein: CASSSLTGGPNQPQHF; CDR3 DNA: TGTGCCAGCAGTTCGCTTACAGGGGGCCCCAATCAGCCCCAGCATTTT
J gene: TRBJ2-6; D gene: -; V gene: TRBV11-3; clone size: -; CDR3 protein: CASSLGDSGANVLTF; CDR3 DNA: TGTGCCAGCAGCCTAGGAGACTCTGGGGCCAACGTCCTGACTTTC
J gene: TRBJ2-6; D gene: -; V gene: TRBV2; clone size: -; CDR3 protein: CASSPGSGANVLTF; CDR3 DNA: TGTGCCAGCAGTCCAGGGTCTGGGGCCAACGTCCTGACTTTC
J gene: TRBJ1-2; D gene: TRBD1; V gene: TRBV19; clone size: -; CDR3 protein: CASSIAGTGVSGYTF; CDR3 DNA: TGTGCCAGTAGTATCGCCGGGACAGGGGTATCCGGCTACACCTTC
J gene: TRBJ2-5; D gene: TRBD1; V gene: TRBV2; clone size: -; CDR3 protein: CARRQGSQETQYF; CDR3 DNA: TGTGCCAGACGACAGGGCTCACAAGAGACCCAGTACTTC
J gene: TRBJ2-7; D gene: -; V gene: TRBV11-2; clone size: once; CDR3 protein: CASSLVGRDEQYF; CDR3 DNA: TGTGCCAGCAGCTTAGTTGGCCGGGACGAGCAGTACTTC
J gene: TRBJ2-5; D gene: -; V gene: TRBV6-1; clone size: -; CDR3 protein: CASSAELGETQYF; CDR3 DNA: TGTGCCAGCAGTGCCGAACTAGGAGAGACCCAGTACTTC
J gene: TRBJ2-3; D gene: -; V gene: TRBV5-4; clone size: -; CDR3 protein: CASSLDSTGVDTQYF; CDR3 DNA: TGTGCCAGCAGCTTGGACAGTACGGGTGTCGATACGCAGTATTTT
J gene: TRBJ1-2; D gene: -; V gene: TRBV20-1; clone size: -; CDR3 protein: CSAYRTQTYTF; CDR3 DNA: TGCAGTGCCTACCGAACACAGACGTACACCTTC
J gene: TRBJ2-5; D gene: -; V gene: TRBV18; clone size: -; CDR3 protein: CASSPGGLLSYQETQYF; CDR3 DNA: TGTGCCAGCTCACCAGGGGGTCTGTTATCGTACCAAGAGACCCAGTACTTC
J gene: TRBJ2-1; D gene: TRBD1; V gene: TRBV29-1; clone size: -; CDR3 protein: CSVDPGDRPYNEQFF; CDR3 DNA: TGCAGCGTCGATCCGGGGGACAGGCCTTACAATGAGCAGTTCTTC
J gene: TRBJ2-7; D gene: TRBD2; V gene: TRBV2; clone size: -; CDR3 protein: CASHIAGRAYEQYF; CDR3 DNA: TGTGCCAGCCATATAGCGGGACGGGCATACGAGCAGTACTTC
J gene: TRBJ2-1; D gene: -; V gene: TRBV29-1; clone size: -; CDR3 protein: CSYTETENNEQFF; CDR3 DNA: TGCAGTTACACCGAGACGGAGAACAATGAGCAGTTCTTC
J gene: TRBJ1-2; D gene: -; V gene: TRBV2; clone size: -; CDR3 protein: CASSEELGGGYTF; CDR3 DNA: TGTGCCAGCAGTGAAGAGTTAGGGGGTGGCTACACCTTC
J gene: TRBJ2-1; D gene: TRBD1; V gene: TRBV29-1; clone size: -; CDR3 protein: CSVDWGQKAYNEQFF; CDR3 DNA: TGCAGCGTTGATTGGGGACAGAAGGCTTACAATGAGCAGTTCTTC
J gene: TRBJ2-3; D gene: -; V gene: TRBV2; clone size: -; CDR3 protein: CASSPQGSPTDTQYF; CDR3 DNA: TGTGCCAGCAGTCCTCAGGGGTCACCCACAGATACGCAGTATTTT
J gene: TRBJ2-1; D gene: TRBD2; V gene: TRBV30; clone size: -; CDR3 protein: CAWISGGYNEQFF; CDR3 DNA: TGTGCCTGGATCAGCGGGGGGTACAATGAGCAGTTCTTC
J gene: TRBJ1-1; D gene: -; V gene: TRBV5-1; clone size: -; CDR3 protein: CASSPGTTEAFF; CDR3 DNA: TGCGCCAGCAGCCCCGGGACAACTGAAGCTTTCTTT
J gene: TRBJ1-2; D gene: TRBD1; V gene: TRBV7-2; clone size: -; CDR3 protein: CAWGTTGGYGYTF; CDR3 DNA: TGTGCCTGGGGGACGACAGGGGGCTATGGCTACACCTTC
J gene: TRBJ2-1; D gene: -; V gene: TRBV15; clone size: -; CDR3 protein: CATSRDRVRGEQFF; CDR3 DNA: TGTGCCACCAGCAGAGATCGTGTACGTGGTGAGCAGTTCTTC
J gene: TRBJ1-1; D gene: -; V gene: TRBV28; clone size: -; CDR3 protein: CASKTTPNTEAFF; CDR3 DNA: TGTGCCAGCAAGACCACCCCGAACACTGAAGCTTTCTTT
J gene: TRBJ1-6; D gene: -; V gene: TRBV9; clone size: -; CDR3 protein: CASSSPGTNSPLHF; CDR3 DNA: TGTGCCAGCAGCTCCCCGGGGACGAATTCACCCCTCCACTTT